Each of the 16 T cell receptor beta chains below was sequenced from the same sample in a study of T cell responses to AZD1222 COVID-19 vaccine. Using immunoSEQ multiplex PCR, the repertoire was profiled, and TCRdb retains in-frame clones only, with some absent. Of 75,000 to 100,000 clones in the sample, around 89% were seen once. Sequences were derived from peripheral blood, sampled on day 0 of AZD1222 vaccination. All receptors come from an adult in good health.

CDR3 sequence reads: CASSGAFYNEQFF. CDR3 nucleotide sequence: TGTGCCAGCAGCGGGGCTTTCTACAATGAGCAGTTCTTC. The chain combines TRBV28 with TRBJ2-1, with D possibly being TRBD1 or TRBD2 (5 bases each). Per the germline V gene, CDR1 is MDHEN and CDR2 is SYDVKM. Trimming left V 6 bases short and J 3 bases short, with 9 bases between. The CDR3 extends over 13 amino acids.

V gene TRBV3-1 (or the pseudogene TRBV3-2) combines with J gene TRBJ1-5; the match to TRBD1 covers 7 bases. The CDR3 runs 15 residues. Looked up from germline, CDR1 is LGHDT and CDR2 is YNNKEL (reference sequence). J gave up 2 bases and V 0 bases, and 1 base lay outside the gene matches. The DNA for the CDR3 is TGTGCCAGCAGCCAAGAAACAGGGGGCAATCAGCCCCAGCATTTT. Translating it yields CASSQETGGNQPQHF.

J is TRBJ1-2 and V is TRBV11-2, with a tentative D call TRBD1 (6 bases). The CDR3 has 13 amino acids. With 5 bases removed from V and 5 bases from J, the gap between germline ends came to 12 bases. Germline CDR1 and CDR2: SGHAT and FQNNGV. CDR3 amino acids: CASSADSLYGYTF. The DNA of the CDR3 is TGTGCCAGCAGCGCGGACAGCCTGTATGGCTACACCTTC.

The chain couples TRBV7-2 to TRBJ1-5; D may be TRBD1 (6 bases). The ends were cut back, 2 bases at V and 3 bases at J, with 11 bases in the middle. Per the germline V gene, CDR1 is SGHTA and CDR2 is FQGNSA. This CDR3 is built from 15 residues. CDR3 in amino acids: CASSLSGGPNQPQHF. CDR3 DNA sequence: TGTGCCAGCAGCTTAAGCGGGGGCCCCAATCAGCCCCAGCATTTT.

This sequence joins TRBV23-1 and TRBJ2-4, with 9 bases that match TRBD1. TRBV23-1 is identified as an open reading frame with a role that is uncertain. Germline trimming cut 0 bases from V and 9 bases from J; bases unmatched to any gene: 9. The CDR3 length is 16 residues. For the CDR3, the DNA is TGCGCCAGCAGTCAATCAGGAGGACAGGGGTTACTCATTCAGTACTTC. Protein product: CASSQSGGQGLLIQYF.

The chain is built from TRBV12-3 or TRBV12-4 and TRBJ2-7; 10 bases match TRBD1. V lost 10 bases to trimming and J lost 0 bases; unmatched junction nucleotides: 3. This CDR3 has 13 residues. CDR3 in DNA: TGTGCCACCCGGGACAGGGGCTCCTACGAGCAGTACTTC. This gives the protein CATRDRGSYEQYF.

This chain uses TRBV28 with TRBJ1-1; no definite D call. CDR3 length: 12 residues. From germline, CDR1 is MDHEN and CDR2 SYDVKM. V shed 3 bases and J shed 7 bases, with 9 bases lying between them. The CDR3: CASSLRRGEAFF. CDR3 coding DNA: TGTGCCAGCAGTTTGAGGAGAGGTGAAGCTTTCTTT.

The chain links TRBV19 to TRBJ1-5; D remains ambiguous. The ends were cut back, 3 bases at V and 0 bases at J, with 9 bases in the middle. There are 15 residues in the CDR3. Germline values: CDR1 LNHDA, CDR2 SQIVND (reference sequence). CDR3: CASSIGGNSNQPQHF. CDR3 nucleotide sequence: TGTGCCAGTAGTATTGGAGGGAATAGCAATCAGCCCCAGCATTTT.

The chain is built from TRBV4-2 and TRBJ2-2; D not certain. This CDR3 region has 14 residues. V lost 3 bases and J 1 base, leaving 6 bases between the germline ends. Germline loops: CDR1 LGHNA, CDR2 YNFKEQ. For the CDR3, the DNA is TGTGCCAGCAGCCATACAGAGAACACCGGGGAGCTGTTTTTT. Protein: CASSHTENTGELFF.

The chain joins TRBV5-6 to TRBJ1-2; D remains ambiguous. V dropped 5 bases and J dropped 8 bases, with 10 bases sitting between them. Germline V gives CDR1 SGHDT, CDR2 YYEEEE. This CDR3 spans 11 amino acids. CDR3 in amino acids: CASRNGGGYTF. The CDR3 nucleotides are TGTGCCAGCAGGAATGGAGGAGGCTACACCTTC.

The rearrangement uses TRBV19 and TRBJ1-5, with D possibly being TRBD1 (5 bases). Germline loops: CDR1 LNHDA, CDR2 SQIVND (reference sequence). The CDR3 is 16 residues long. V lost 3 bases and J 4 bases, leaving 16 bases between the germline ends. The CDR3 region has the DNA TGTGCCAGTAGTATTTCCCAAACGGGGGGGAATCAGCCCCAGCATTTT. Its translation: CASSISQTGGNQPQHF.

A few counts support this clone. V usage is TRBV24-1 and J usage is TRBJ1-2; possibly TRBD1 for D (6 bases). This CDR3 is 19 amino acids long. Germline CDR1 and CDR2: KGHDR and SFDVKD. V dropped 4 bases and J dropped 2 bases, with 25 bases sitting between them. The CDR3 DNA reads TGTGCCACCAGTGACCGCGTCGGGACATTAAAACCTACGAACTATGGCTACACCTTC. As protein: CATSDRVGTLKPTNYGYTF.

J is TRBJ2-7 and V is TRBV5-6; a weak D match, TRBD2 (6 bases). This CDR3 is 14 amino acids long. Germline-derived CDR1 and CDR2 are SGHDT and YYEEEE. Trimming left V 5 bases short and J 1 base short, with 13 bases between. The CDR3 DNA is TGTGCCAGCAGATCTGTGAGCGGGTCCTACGAGCAGTACTTC. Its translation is CASRSVSGSYEQYF.

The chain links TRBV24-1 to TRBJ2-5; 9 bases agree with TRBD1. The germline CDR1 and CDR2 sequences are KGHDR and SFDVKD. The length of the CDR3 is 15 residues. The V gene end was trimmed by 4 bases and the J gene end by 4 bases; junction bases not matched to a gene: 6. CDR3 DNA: TGTGCCACCAGTGAGCCCACAGGGGGCGGAGAGACCCAGTACTTC. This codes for CATSEPTGGGETQYF.

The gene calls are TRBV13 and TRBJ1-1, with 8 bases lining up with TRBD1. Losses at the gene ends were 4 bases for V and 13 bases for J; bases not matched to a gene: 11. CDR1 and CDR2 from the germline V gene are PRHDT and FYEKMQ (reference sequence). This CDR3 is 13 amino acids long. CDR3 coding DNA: TGTGCCAGCAGCTCCCGACAGGGGATTAGTGTTTTCTTT. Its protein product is CASSSRQGISVFF. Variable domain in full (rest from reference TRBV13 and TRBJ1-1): AAGVIQSPRHLIKEKRETATLKCYPIPRHDTVYWYQQGPGQDPQFLISFYEKMQSDKGSIPDRFSAQQFSDYHSELNMSSLELGDSALYFCASSSRQGISVFFGQGTRLTVV.

The DNA for the CDR3 is TGCGCCAGCAGCCAGAGCGGCTCCTACAATGAGCAGTTCTTC. This encodes CASSQSGSYNEQFF. The chain recombines TRBV4-1 with TRBJ2-1, with D tentatively TRBD2 (5 bases). Germline CDR1 reads MGHRA; CDR2 reads YSYEKL. Trimming pared 3 bases from V and 0 bases from J, leaving 6 bases between. The CDR3 length is 14 residues.